Each of the 14 T cell receptor beta chains below was sequenced from the same sample in a study of CD4 T cells in relation to SARS-CoV-2 and coronaviruses. Unexposed donor CD4+ T cells date from about 2011-2018, before the COVID-19 pandemic. Isolation of CD4+ T cells took place after 10 days in culture. The antigens of these receptors remain unknown. The method was immunoSEQ multiplex PCR; TCRdb's version includes in-frame clones alone and lacks a portion of them. Of about 19,000 clones listed, 80% to 85% were seen once; the top ten hold roughly 10%. Sample: CD4+ T cells from PBMCs, cultured in vitro. The source is a human donor in good health.

The rearrangement joins TRBV7-2 to TRBJ2-5; no clear D. The V end was cut by 0 bases, the J end by 5 bases, with 4 bases between. There are 12 residues in the CDR3. Germline CDR1 and CDR2: SGHTA and FQGNSA. As DNA, the CDR3 is TGTGCCAGCAGCTTAGCGCCGGAGACCCAGTACTTC. As protein: CASSLAPETQYF.

The gene calls are TRBV5-1 and TRBJ2-3, with 12 bases matching TRBD2. J lost 3 bases, V lost 4 bases, and 6 bases had no gene match. The germline gives CDR1 SGHRS, CDR2 YFSETQ. This CDR3 comprises 16 residues. CDR3 in amino acids: CASSAELAGGTDTQYF. The CDR3, as DNA: TGCGCCAGCAGCGCGGAGCTAGCGGGGGGGACAGATACGCAGTATTTT.

This clone was found once. This sample also contains other DNA sequences that code for the same CDR3. V and J are TRBV27 and TRBJ1-6; the D is unclear. The CDR3 covers 12 residues. The V end lost 1 base, the J end lost 7 bases, and 2 bases lay between the germline ends. The V gene's germline CDR1 is MNHEY and CDR2 SMNVEV (reference sequence). DNA for the CDR3: TGTGCCAGCAGTTTATACAATTCACCCCTCCACTTT. The encoded protein is CASSLYNSPLHF.

J is TRBJ1-1 and V is TRBV5-1; D not certain. The CDR3 is 14 amino acids. V was clipped by 0 bases and J by 4 bases, with 10 bases between them. Looked up from germline, CDR1 is SGHRS and CDR2 is YFSETQ. The CDR3 DNA is TGCGCCAGCAGCTTGGATTCCTTCCCCACTGAAGCTTTCTTT. This gives the protein CASSLDSFPTEAFF.

The CDR3 DNA reads as TGCGCCAGCAGCTTGGGCCTGGGGACAAGCAGCACAGATACGCAGTATTTT. It yields the protein CASSLGLGTSSTDTQYF. The chain has TRBV5-1 and TRBJ2-3, with D perhaps matching TRBD1 (6 bases). V lost 0 bases and J 0 bases, leaving 14 bases between the germline ends. The CDR3 is 17 residues long. In germline, CDR1 is SGHRS, CDR2 YFSETQ.

The genes are TRBV6-5 and TRBJ2-2; no definite D call. The CDR3 is made up of 15 amino acids. V lost 0 bases to trimming and J lost 0 bases, with 5 bases between them. Germline V gives CDR1 MNHEY, CDR2 SVGAGI. CDR3 DNA sequence: TGTGCCAGCAGTTACTCGGGCCCGAACACCGGGGAGCTGTTTTTT. Protein product: CASSYSGPNTGELFF.

V and J are TRBV6-5 and TRBJ1-5, with D possibly matching TRBD1 (6 bases). CDR1 is MNHEY, CDR2 SVGAGI, per germline. Trimming removed 2 bases from V and 0 bases from J, with 11 bases in between. The CDR3 totals 16 residues. CDR3 nucleotides: TGTGCCAGCAGTTACGGTGGGGGCTTTAGCAATCAGCCCCAGCATTTT. The encoded protein is CASSYGGGFSNQPQHF.

This clone appeared once. The chain uses TRBV9 and TRBJ2-7; D possibly corresponds to TRBD1 (6 bases). The germline V and J ends were trimmed by 3 bases and 4 bases, with 8 bases remaining between them. Germline V gene data show CDR1 as SGDLS and CDR2 as YYNGEE. This CDR3 spans 12 amino acids. The CDR3 here is CASSAQGYEQYF. As DNA, the CDR3 is TGTGCCAGCAGCGCCCAGGGGTACGAGCAGTACTTC. The variable domain in full, with the rest retrieved from reference TRBV9 and TRBJ2-7, is DSGVTQTPKHLITATGQRVTLRCSPRSGDLSVYWYQQSLDQGLQFLIQYYNGEERAKGNILERFSAQQFPDLHSELNLSSLELGDSALYFCASSAQGYEQYFGPGTRLTVT.

This clone was recorded once. The chain employs TRBV6-2 or TRBV6-3 and TRBJ1-6; 11 bases map to TRBD1. Germline CDR1 is MNHEY and CDR2 is SVGEGT. V lost 2 bases and J lost 9; bases outside the gene matches: 15. CDR3 size: 19 residues. Written as DNA, the CDR3 is TGTGCCAGCAGTTACATATCGGGACAGGGGGTGGTGTTCGGTTCACCCCTCCACTTT. Its translation is CASSYISGQGVVFGSPLHF.

The chain couples TRBV3-1 (or the pseudogene TRBV3-2) to TRBJ1-2; D unclear. The ends were cut back, 4 bases at V and 2 bases at J, with 11 bases in the middle. Germline values: CDR1 LGHDT, CDR2 YNNKEL (reference sequence). This CDR3 has 14 amino acids. CDR3 region: CASSPTATNYGYTF. CDR3 nucleotide sequence: TGTGCCAGCAGCCCCACCGCCACCAACTATGGCTACACCTTC.

The chain couples TRBV5-5 to TRBJ1-5; 11 bases line up with TRBD1. V was pared by 0 bases and J by 5 bases, with 4 bases of the junction left unmatched. Germline loops: CDR1 SGHKS, CDR2 YYEKEE (reference sequence). The CDR3 has 16 residues. The CDR3 coding sequence is TGTGCCAGCAGCTTGGGAGGGACAGGGGGTTATCAGCCCCAGCATTTT. Protein: CASSLGGTGGYQPQHF.

In its sample, this clone was seen once. The chain couples TRBV4-3 to TRBJ1-2; D is possibly TRBD1 (5 bases). Per germline, CDR1 LGHNA and CDR2 YSLEER. The CDR3 loop spans 16 amino acids. Between the trimmed V and J ends, which lost 0 bases and 2 bases, there was a span of 13 bases. In DNA form, the CDR3 reads TGCGCCAGCAGCCAAGACAGCCAGGGCCAAAACTATGGCTACACCTTC. Residues: CASSQDSQGQNYGYTF.

The CDR3 DNA follows: TGTGCCTGGAGTCCAACGGAACAGTTAATCAATCAGCCCCAGCATTTT. Translating gives CAWSPTEQLINQPQHF. The chain joins TRBV30 to TRBJ1-5; the D is unclear. This CDR3 has 16 residues. The germline V and J ends were trimmed by 2 bases and 3 bases, with 17 bases remaining between them. Per germline, CDR1 GTSNPN and CDR2 SVGIG (reference sequence).

J is TRBJ1-6 and V is TRBV5-6, with TRBD1 identical over 9 bases. The CDR3 length is 15 residues. After removal of 4 bases from V and 9 bases from J, the junction contained 8 bases not matched to a gene. Germline V gene sequence: CDR1 SGHDT, CDR2 YYEEEE. The CDR3 DNA reads TGTGCCAGCAGCGTCCGGGACAGGGTCGTTTCACCCCTCCACTTT. This gives the protein CASSVRDRVVSPLHF.